These 32 T cell receptor beta chains originate from one sample sequenced in a study of blood T cell repertoires in COVID-19. Clones were read by immunoSEQ multiplex PCR, and TCRdb kept only the in-frame ones, dropping some. The top ten hold over 0.75% of the sample, which has about 260,000 clones, over 80% seen once. Sequencing was performed on PBMCs or T cells enriched from blood (not recorded which). These receptors originate from a middle-aged man who had been exposed to COVID-19.

This clone was counted once. V gene TRBV5-1 combines with J gene TRBJ1-6; D may be TRBD1 (6 bases). CDR3 length equals 15 residues. V was trimmed by 5 bases and J by 4 bases, leaving 13 bases between them. Germline V gives CDR1 SGHRS, CDR2 YFSETQ. The CDR3 DNA is TGCGCCAGCAGGCCCGGGACACTTTATAATTCACCCCTCCACTTT. This translates into CASRPGTLYNSPLHF.

This clone was found once. The gene calls are TRBV2 and TRBJ2-1, with 8 bases lining up with TRBD1. Germline loops: CDR1 SNHLY, CDR2 FYNNEI. The CDR3 has 16 amino acids. Trimming removed 6 bases from V and 7 bases from J; junction bases left unmatched: 14. Here the CDR3 DNA reads TGTGCCAGCAGCAGGACAGGGAAGACTCCCCCTAATGAGCAGTTCTTC. Protein product: CASSRTGKTPPNEQFF.

This clone has a handful of counts. The rearrangement uses TRBV5-8 and TRBJ1-6; D is unclear. The CDR3 runs 13 residues. Germline V lookup: CDR1 SGHTS, CDR2 YDEGEE. V lost 9 bases, J lost 5 bases, and 12 bases lay in between. CDR3 sequence: CATPQIHNSPLHF. Here the CDR3 DNA reads TGTGCCACACCACAAATTCATAATTCACCCCTCCACTTT. The whole variable domain, filled in from reference TRBV5-8 and TRBJ1-6, reads EAGVTQSPTHLIKTRGQQATLRCSPISGHTSVYWYQQALGLGLQFLLWYDEGEERNRGNFPPRFSGRQFPNYSSELNVNALELEDSALYLCATPQIHNSPLHFGNGTRLTVT.

This sequence joins TRBV5-1 and TRBJ1-2; D might be TRBD1 (5 bases). This CDR3 region has 19 residues. Germline-derived CDR1 and CDR2 are SGHRS and YFSETQ. Trimming removed 2 bases from V and 4 bases from J, with 27 bases in between. The CDR3 sequence is CASSFDASFSSDRVYGYTF. CDR3 sequence (DNA): TGCGCCAGCAGCTTCGACGCCTCATTCTCCTCCGACAGAGTCTATGGCTACACCTTC.

The chain combines TRBV6-5 with TRBJ1-1, with unresolved D. Trimming removed 8 bases at V and 1 base at J, with 14 bases between. Germline CDR1 reads MNHEY; CDR2 reads SVGAGI. The CDR3 covers 14 residues. CDR3 coding DNA: TGTGCCAGCCCCCAATCCGACAAGAACACTGAAGCTTTCTTT. Its translation is CASPQSDKNTEAFF.

The CDR3 coding sequence is TGTGCCAGCAGCATCAAGCAAGCTGAAGCTTTCTTT. Amino acid sequence: CASSIKQAEAFF. The gene calls are TRBV12-3 or TRBV12-4 and TRBJ1-1; D is uncertain. There are 12 residues in the CDR3. Trimming removed 6 bases from V and 6 bases from J, with 11 bases in between.

The gene calls are TRBV19 and TRBJ1-5, with D uncertain. The length of the CDR3 is 15 residues. Germline-derived CDR1 and CDR2 are LNHDA and SQIVND (reference sequence). Trimming removed 6 bases at V and 0 bases at J, with 12 bases between. The CDR3 sequence: CASRAEGYSNQPQHF. CDR3 in DNA: TGTGCCAGTAGAGCGGAGGGATATAGCAATCAGCCCCAGCATTTT. Combining the CDR3 with reference TRBV19 and TRBJ1-5 gives the whole variable domain DGGITQSPKYLFRKEGQNVTLSCEQNLNHDAMYWYRQDPGQGLRLIYYSQIVNDFQKGDIAEGYSVSREKKESFPLTVTSAQKNPTAFYLCASRAEGYSNQPQHFGDGTRLSIL.

The chain combines TRBV5-6 with TRBJ1-6, with D possibly TRBD1 on 6 matching bases. The germline V gene has CDR1 SGHDT and CDR2 YYEEEE. Trimming left V 0 bases short and J 13 bases short, with 17 bases between. The CDR3 sequence is 15 residues long. The CDR3 sequence: CASSLALTGRRPLHF. Written as DNA, the CDR3 is TGTGCCAGCAGCTTGGCCTTGACAGGTCGTAGGCCCCTCCACTTT.

This rearrangement joins TRBV28 to TRBJ1-6, with TRBD1 as a possible D gene (6 bases). Trimming left V 3 bases short and J 7 bases short, with 7 bases between. This CDR3 is 13 amino acids long. Germline CDR1 MDHEN, CDR2 SYDVKM. CDR3 in amino acids: CASSFRGNSPLHF. Here the CDR3 DNA reads TGTGCCAGCAGTTTTAGGGGGAATTCACCCCTCCACTTT.

V usage is TRBV9 and J usage is TRBJ1-4, with no clear D. Germline V lookup: CDR1 SGDLS, CDR2 YYNGEE. V was shortened by 4 bases and J by 6 bases, with 13 bases between the two germline ends. CDR3 length: 14 residues. The CDR3 nucleotides are TGTGCCAGCAGCCCCCCGGGTGTACATGAAAAACTGTTTTTT. Translated: CASSPPGVHEKLFF. Supplemented by reference TRBV9 and TRBJ1-4, the full variable domain reads DSGVTQTPKHLITATGQRVTLRCSPRSGDLSVYWYQQSLDQGLQFLIQYYNGEERAKGNILERFSAQQFPDLHSELNLSSLELGDSALYFCASSPPGVHEKLFFGSGTQLSVL.

The chain joins TRBV24-1 to TRBJ2-1; D remains unclear. V lost 5 bases to trimming and J lost 2 bases, with 9 bases between them. The CDR3 covers 14 residues. Germline CDR1 KGHDR, CDR2 SFDVKD. CDR3 protein: CATSVPGTYNEQFF. The CDR3 region has the DNA TGTGCCACCAGTGTTCCAGGCACCTACAATGAGCAGTTCTTC.

This chain links TRBV7-9 with TRBJ1-4; D possibly corresponds to TRBD1 (6 bases). The ends were cut back, 5 bases at V and 5 bases at J, with 15 bases in the middle. The CDR3 totals 15 residues. Germline-derived CDR1 and CDR2 are SEHNR and FQNEAQ (reference sequence). The DNA for the CDR3 is TGTGCCAGCAGCGCGTTGACAGGAACGAATGAAAAACTGTTTTTT. Translated: CASSALTGTNEKLFF.

The rearrangement joins TRBV7-3 to TRBJ2-3, with D possibly being TRBD2 (5 bases). The length of the CDR3 is 15 residues. The ends were cut back, 5 bases at V and 0 bases at J, with 12 bases in the middle. CDR1 and CDR2 (germline): SGHTA, FQGTGA. The CDR3 nucleotides read TGTGCCAGCAGCCCAAGCGGAGTTAGCACAGATACGCAGTATTTT. Its protein product is CASSPSGVSTDTQYF. The variable domain in full, completed from reference TRBV7-3 and TRBJ2-3, reads GAGVSQTPSNKVTEKGKYVELRCDPISGHTALYWYRQSLGQGPEFLIYFQGTGAADDSGLPNDRFFAVRPEGSVSTLKIQRTERGDSAVYLCASSPSGVSTDTQYFGPGTRLTVL.

The gene calls are TRBV3-1 (or the pseudogene TRBV3-2) and TRBJ1-6; D remains unclear. Germline loops: CDR1 LGHDT, CDR2 YNNKEL (reference sequence). V gave up 0 bases and J gave up 10 bases, with 10 bases separating them. CDR3 length equals 14 residues. CDR3 bases: TGTGCCAGCAGCCAAGATCGCCGGGGATCACCCCTCCACTTT. It is translated as CASSQDRRGSPLHF.

This chain links TRBV10-2 with TRBJ2-7; D is perhaps TRBD1 (5 bases). The germline V gene encodes CDR1 WSHSY and CDR2 SAAADI. V was clipped by 1 base and J by 3 bases, with 13 bases between them. This CDR3 has 15 residues. The CDR3 DNA follows: TGCGCCAGCAGTGAGTGGTGGACAAGGAACTACGAGCAGTACTTC. Translated, it gives CASSEWWTRNYEQYF.

V and J are TRBV5-6 and TRBJ1-2, with 7 bases fitting TRBD1. The V segment lost 4 bases and the J segment 4 bases; nucleotides outside the gene matches: 13. The CDR3 is 16 amino acids. From germline, CDR1 is SGHDT and CDR2 YYEEEE. CDR3 sequence: CASSPRTGAIIYGYTF. The CDR3 DNA follows: TGTGCCAGCAGCCCTAGGACAGGTGCGATAATCTATGGCTACACCTTC.

The rearrangement joins TRBV4-2 to TRBJ2-1, with unresolved D. Deletions cut 1 base from V and 8 bases from J, with 3 bases between. The CDR3 loop spans 11 amino acids. Germline CDR1 reads LGHNA; CDR2 reads YNFKEQ. Here the CDR3 DNA reads TGTGCCAGCAGCCAAGCTCATGAGCAGTTCTTC. This sequence encodes CASSQAHEQFF.

The chain combines TRBV2 with TRBJ1-5, with 7 nucleotides matching TRBD1. CDR1 SNHLY and CDR2 FYNNEI come from the germline V gene. V lost 2 bases and J lost 1; bases outside the gene matches: 5. There are 16 residues in the CDR3. Here the CDR3 reads CASSEQGVRSNQPQHF. As DNA, the CDR3 is TGTGCCAGCAGTGAACAGGGGGTAAGGAGCAATCAGCCCCAGCATTTT.

This clone was observed once. This chain uses TRBV29-1 with TRBJ2-2; the D gene is possibly TRBD2 (6 bases). The CDR3 consists of 12 residues. V was clipped by 5 bases and J by 6 bases, with 10 bases between them. Germline CDR1 and CDR2: SQVTM and ANQGSEA. The CDR3 loop is CSVRGGSGELFF. The CDR3 DNA follows: TGCAGCGTTCGGGGAGGTTCCGGGGAGCTGTTTTTT.

This sequence joins TRBV11-3 and TRBJ2-4; perhaps TRBD1 as D (5 bases). There are 13 residues in the CDR3. Germline CDR1 and CDR2: SGHNT and YENEEA. V lost 5 bases, J lost 5 bases, and 10 bases lay in between. The CDR3 spells CASSHDSQNIQYF. In nucleotides, the CDR3 is TGTGCCAGCAGCCACGACAGCCAAAACATTCAGTACTTC.

The chain links TRBV6-5 to TRBJ2-1, with 9 positions matching TRBD1. The germline V gene encodes CDR1 MNHEY and CDR2 SVGAGI. CDR3 length: 13 residues. Losses at the gene ends were 9 bases for V and 10 bases for J; bases not matched to a gene: 10. The CDR3 DNA reads TGTGCCAGTATGGGACAGGGTTTCCCCGAGCAGTTCTTC. It encodes CASMGQGFPEQFF.

The genes are TRBV7-9 and TRBJ1-2; 8 bases agree with TRBD1. The CDR3 runs to 14 residues. In germline, CDR1 is SEHNR, CDR2 FQNEAQ (reference sequence). The V segment lost 4 bases and the J segment 2 bases; nucleotides outside the gene matches: 3. The CDR3 here is CASSSTGANYGYTF. The CDR3 DNA follows: TGTGCCAGCAGCTCGACAGGGGCAAACTATGGCTACACCTTC. The whole variable domain, remainder taken from reference TRBV7-9 and TRBJ1-2, is DTGVSQNPRHKITKRGQNVTFRCDPISEHNRLYWYRQTLGQGPEFLTYFQNEAQLEKSRLLSDRFSAERPKGSFSTLEIQRTEQGDSAMYLCASSSTGANYGYTFGSGTRLTVV.

The chain couples TRBV19 to TRBJ1-4, with D possibly being TRBD1 (5 bases). CDR1 is LNHDA and CDR2 is SQIVND in the germline V gene (reference sequence). This CDR3 has 16 residues. V was clipped by 5 bases and J by 9 bases, with 22 bases between them. The CDR3, as DNA: TGTGCCAGTAGTGAATCAGGGAGGGTGGTTCTGCAAAAACTGTTTTTT. Translated, it gives CASSESGRVVLQKLFF.

The V gene is TRBV28, the J gene TRBJ1-4; D may be TRBD1 (5 bases). The V end was cut by 6 bases, the J end by 8 bases, with 13 bases between. This CDR3 spans 13 amino acids. Germline values: CDR1 MDHEN, CDR2 SYDVKM. CDR3 DNA sequence: TGTGCCAGCAGCCCGGGGGGGGAAGAAAAACTGTTTTTT. This encodes CASSPGGEEKLFF. The variable domain in full, with the rest retrieved from reference TRBV28 and TRBJ1-4, is DVKVTQSSRYLVKRTGEKVFLECVQDMDHENMFWYRQDPGLGLRLIYFSYDVKMKEKGDIPEGYSVSREKKERFSLILESASTNQTSMYLCASSPGGEEKLFFGSGTQLSVL.

V gene TRBV27 combines with J gene TRBJ2-1; 9 bases match TRBD2. The CDR3 spans 16 residues. The V and J ends lost 3 bases and 9 bases, in that order; junction bases with no gene match: 12. Germline-derived CDR1 and CDR2 are MNHEY and SMNVEV (reference sequence). The CDR3 spells CASSFLAREGQGEQFF. In nucleotides, the CDR3 is TGTGCCAGCAGTTTCCTAGCGCGGGAGGGCCAGGGTGAGCAGTTCTTC.

The chain joins TRBV3-1 (or the pseudogene TRBV3-2) to TRBJ1-3, with 10 bases fitting TRBD1. The germline CDR1 and CDR2 sequences are LGHDT and YNNKEL (reference sequence). This CDR3 comprises 14 residues. J gave up 3 bases and V 8 bases, and 4 bases lay outside the gene matches. The CDR3 sequence: CASGDRGGGNTIYF. DNA of the CDR3: TGTGCCAGCGGGGACAGGGGAGGTGGAAACACCATATATTTT.

Comment on this clone: Other nucleotide sequences from this sample produce the same CDR3. The V and J genes are TRBV30 and TRBJ2-7, with 8 bases matching TRBD2. The germline V gene has CDR1 GTSNPN and CDR2 SVGIG (reference sequence). This CDR3 contains 11 residues. V shed 3 bases and J 7 bases; nucleotides not matched to a gene: 2. The CDR3 DNA sequence: TGTGCCTGGAGCCGGGGGGGAGAGCAGTACTTC. This translates into CAWSRGGEQYF.

The chain couples TRBV14 to TRBJ1-6, with D tentatively TRBD1 (6 bases). Trimming took off 2 bases at V and 9 bases at J, with 14 bases between the two ends. The CDR3 is 15 residues long. The germline V gene has CDR1 SGHDN and CDR2 FVKESK. In nucleotides, the CDR3 is TGTGCCAGCAGCCAAAAGGGGGTGTGGGGTTCACCCCTCCACTTT. Amino acids: CASSQKGVWGSPLHF.

This rearrangement joins TRBV4-2 to TRBJ2-2, with D perhaps matching TRBD2 (6 bases). The germline V and J ends were trimmed by 3 bases and 6 bases, with 17 bases remaining between them. This CDR3 comprises 16 residues. CDR1 is LGHNA and CDR2 is YNFKEQ in the germline V gene. CDR3 protein: CASSHAQGGESGELFF. For the CDR3, the DNA is TGTGCCAGCAGCCACGCCCAGGGCGGGGAGTCCGGGGAGCTGTTTTTT.

The rearrangement joins TRBV18 to TRBJ2-7, with TRBD1 matching over 8 bases. CDR3 length: 16 residues. Germline V gene data show CDR1 as KGHSH and CDR2 as LQKENI. Trimming at V came to 1 base and at J to 4 bases, leaving 9 bases not matched to a gene. The CDR3 is CASSPRRQGALYEQYF. CDR3 DNA sequence: TGTGCCAGCTCACCACGCCGGCAGGGGGCGTTATACGAGCAGTACTTC.

This clone was seen once. The chain links TRBV5-8 to TRBJ2-7; maybe TRBD1 (5 bases). Germline assignment: CDR1 SGHTS and CDR2 YDEGEE. CDR3 length equals 14 residues. Trimming stripped 6 bases from V and 0 bases from J, with 13 bases between. CDR3 residues: CASNSRASSYEQYF. The CDR3 DNA reads TGTGCCAGCAACTCCAGGGCATCCTCCTACGAGCAGTACTTC. The full variable domain, rest sourced from reference TRBV5-8 and TRBJ2-7, is EAGVTQSPTHLIKTRGQQATLRCSPISGHTSVYWYQQALGLGLQFLLWYDEGEERNRGNFPPRFSGRQFPNYSSELNVNALELEDSALYLCASNSRASSYEQYFGPGTRLTVT.

The J gene is TRBJ2-2, the V gene TRBV5-1; D perhaps matches TRBD1 (6 bases). V shed 4 bases and J shed 4 bases, with 11 bases lying between them. This CDR3 is built from 14 residues. CDR1 and CDR2 from the germline V gene are SGHRS and YFSETQ. CDR3: CASSPGQTTGELFF. CDR3 sequence (DNA): TGCGCCAGCAGCCCGGGACAAACCACCGGGGAGCTGTTTTTT.